These 10 T cell receptor beta chains were all obtained from the same sample, sequenced in a study of blood T cell repertoires in COVID-19. The protocol was immunoSEQ multiplex PCR, while the TCRdb copy is restricted to in-frame clones and leaves out a portion. The repertoire has 70,000 to 90,000 clones, more than 75% of them found once; the top ten carry more than 1%. Sequenced sample: peripheral blood. The receptors derive from a woman of 80 years or more with acute or convalescent COVID-19.

The chain uses TRBV10-3 and TRBJ2-1; tentative D call: TRBD2 (7 bases). Trimming took off 4 bases at V and 6 bases at J, with 19 bases between the two ends. Germline CDR1 and CDR2: ENHRY and SYGVKD. The length of the CDR3 is 16 residues. CDR3 nucleotides: TGTGCCATCAGTGGGGGGGGCAGGGCCAGGGTCAATGAGCAGTTCTTC. Translation: CAISGGGRARVNEQFF.

The chain has TRBV28 and TRBJ1-4; 8 nucleotides align to TRBD1. V was clipped by 6 bases and J by 1 base; unmatched bases: 1. The CDR3 has 14 residues. Germline CDR1 is MDHEN and CDR2 is SYDVKM. The CDR3 DNA sequence: TGTGCCAGCAGCACAGGGGGAACTAATGAAAAACTGTTTTTT. Its translation: CASSTGGTNEKLFF.

The sample holds a few counts of this clone. J is TRBJ2-1 and V is TRBV5-1, with 10 bases fitting TRBD2. The germline gives CDR1 SGHRS, CDR2 YFSETQ. The CDR3 has 21 residues. V lost 0 bases and J lost 0; bases outside the gene matches: 15. The chain's CDR3 is CASSLESPGLAALSSYNEQFF. The CDR3 nucleotides read TGCGCCAGCAGCTTGGAGTCCCCCGGACTAGCGGCTCTGAGCTCCTACAATGAGCAGTTCTTC.

The chain has TRBV3-1 (or the pseudogene TRBV3-2) and TRBJ1-3; D not resolved. The V end lost 1 base, the J end lost 3 bases, and 4 bases lay between the germline ends. Per the germline V gene, CDR1 is LGHDT and CDR2 is YNNKEL (reference sequence). The CDR3 extends over 13 amino acids. This CDR3 reads CASSQGNGNTIYF. DNA of the CDR3: TGTGCCAGCAGCCAAGGTAATGGAAACACCATATATTTT.

The rearrangement links TRBV25-1 to TRBJ1-4; maybe TRBD1 (5 bases). The CDR3 spans 15 residues. Germline CDR1 is MGHDK and CDR2 is SYGVNS. V was pared by 4 bases and J by 7 bases, with 16 bases between. CDR3: CASSAGVSVGEKLFF. Here the CDR3 DNA reads TGTGCCAGCAGTGCGGGGGTCTCCGTCGGTGAAAAACTGTTTTTT.

The chain carries TRBV9 and TRBJ1-2; 8 bases map to TRBD1. This CDR3 has 13 amino acids. Germline V gene lookup returns CDR1 SGDLS and CDR2 YYNGEE. After removal of 4 bases from V and 8 bases from J, the junction contained 7 bases not matched to a gene. The CDR3 region has the DNA TGTGCCAGCAGCCCCAGGGGGCTAGGCGGCTACACCTTC. Its protein is CASSPRGLGGYTF.

CDR3 sequence (DNA): TGCGCCAGCAGCTTGGCACAAGGCAGGGGATTTAGGAGCCAGTACTTC. Protein product: CASSLAQGRGFRSQYF. This rearrangement joins TRBV5-1 to TRBJ2-5; possible D gene TRBD1, 6 bases. The germline gives CDR1 SGHRS, CDR2 YFSETQ. The CDR3 spans 16 residues. Trimming took 0 bases from V and 10 from J, leaving 22 bases between them. Variable domain in full (rest from reference TRBV5-1 and TRBJ2-5): KAGVTQTPRYLIKTRGQQVTLSCSPISGHRSVSWYQQTPGQGLQFLFEYFSETQRNKGNFPGRFSGRQFSNSRSEMNVSTLELGDSALYLCASSLAQGRGFRSQYFGPGTRLLVL.

This chain joins TRBV6-6 and TRBJ1-1; a weak D match, TRBD1 (5 bases). V shed 0 bases and J shed 8 bases, with 13 bases lying between them. CDR1 MNHNY and CDR2 SVGAGI come from the germline V gene (reference sequence). The CDR3 runs to 14 residues. CDR3 DNA: TGTGCCAGCAGTTACTCGATGCAGGGAGGGGAAGCTTTCTTT. This codes for CASSYSMQGGEAFF.

The chain recombines TRBV20-1 with TRBJ1-1, with D unclear. CDR1 and CDR2 (germline): DFQATT, SNEGSKA (reference sequence). This CDR3 spans 11 amino acids. CDR3 coding DNA: TGCAGGGAAGGGAGGAACACTGAAGCTTTCTTT. Translation gives CREGRNTEAFF.

The V and J genes are TRBV28 and TRBJ2-1; the D is unclear. V was cut by 3 bases and J by 3 bases, with 6 bases left in between. Looked up from germline, CDR1 is MDHEN and CDR2 is SYDVKM. This CDR3 is built from 13 residues. CDR3 DNA sequence: TGTGCCAGCAGTTTCGGGTACTACAATGAGCAGTTCTTC. Its translation is CASSFGYYNEQFF.